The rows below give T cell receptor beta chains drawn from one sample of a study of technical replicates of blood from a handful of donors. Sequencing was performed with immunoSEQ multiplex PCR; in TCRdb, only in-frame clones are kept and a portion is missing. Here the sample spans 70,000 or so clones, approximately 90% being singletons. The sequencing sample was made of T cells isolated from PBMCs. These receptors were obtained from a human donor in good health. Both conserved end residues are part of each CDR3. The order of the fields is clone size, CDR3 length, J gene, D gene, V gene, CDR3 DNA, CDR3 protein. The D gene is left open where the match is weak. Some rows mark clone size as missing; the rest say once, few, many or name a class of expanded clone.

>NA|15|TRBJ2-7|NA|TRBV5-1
TGCGCCAGCAGCTTCAGGGGATCCAACTCATACGAGCAGTACTTC
CASSFRGSNSYEQYF
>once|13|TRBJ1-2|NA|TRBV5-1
TGCGCCAGCAGCTTGGTGGAGGGTTATGGCTACACCTTC
CASSLVEGYGYTF
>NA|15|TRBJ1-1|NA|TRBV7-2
TGTGCCAGCAGCACAAACAGGGTAAGGAACACTGAAGCTTTCTTT
CASSTNRVRNTEAFF
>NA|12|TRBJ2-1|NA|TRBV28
TGTGCCAGCAGGGAGACCTACAATGAGCAGTTCTTC
CASRETYNEQFF
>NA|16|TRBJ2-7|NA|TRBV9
TGTGCCAGCAGCGTAGGTCCCTCAACTAGCTCCTACGAGCAGTACTTC
CASSVGPSTSSYEQYF
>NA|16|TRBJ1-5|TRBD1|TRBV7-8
TGTGCCAGCAGCCTTTATTCCGGGACAGGGTATCAGCCCCAGCATTTT
CASSLYSGTGYQPQHF
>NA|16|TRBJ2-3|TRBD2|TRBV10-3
TGTGCCATCAGTGAGGGTCGCGGGGGAGGCACAGATACGCAGTATTTT
CAISEGRGGGTDTQYF
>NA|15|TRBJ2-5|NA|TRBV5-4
TGTGCCAGCAGCTTGGGACAGGCCATTTACGAGACCCAGTACTTC
CASSLGQAIYETQYF
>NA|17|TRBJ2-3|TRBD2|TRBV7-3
TGTGCCAGCAGCTTAGCCTCAGGACTAGCGGGAACAGATACGCAGTATTTT
CASSLASGLAGTDTQYF
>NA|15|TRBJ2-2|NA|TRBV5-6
TGTGCCAGCTTGAGGGACGGGAGAAACACCGGGGAGCTGTTTTTT
CASLRDGRNTGELFF
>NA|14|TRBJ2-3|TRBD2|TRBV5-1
TGCGCCAGCACCGTGACTAGCGGCACAGATACGCAGTATTTT
CASTVTSGTDTQYF
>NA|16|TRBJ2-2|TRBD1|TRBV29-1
TGCAGCGTTGAGGGAGGGACAGGGATGAACACCGGGGAGCTGTTTTTT
CSVEGGTGMNTGELFF
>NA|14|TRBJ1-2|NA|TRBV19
TGTGCCAGTAGCGAACTCGGACAGCACTATGGCTACACCTTC
CASSELGQHYGYTF
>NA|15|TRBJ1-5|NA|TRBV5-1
TGCGCCAGCAGCTTGGGGGGACACCCCATGGAGCAGTTGCATTTT
CASSLGGHPMEQLHF
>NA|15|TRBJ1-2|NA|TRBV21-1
TGTGCCAGCCCTACCCCGGGACAGGGGAGGCCCGGCTACACCTTC
CASPTPGQGRPGYTF
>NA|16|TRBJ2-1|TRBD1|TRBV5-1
TGCGCCAGCACCTTAAAAGTAGACAGGGCTAGCAATGAGCAGTTCTTC
CASTLKVDRASNEQFF
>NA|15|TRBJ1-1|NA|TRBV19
TGTGCCAGTAGTAAAATGCAGCACGGGGACACTGAAGCTTTCTTT
CASSKMQHGDTEAFF
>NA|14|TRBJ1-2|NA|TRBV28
TGTGCCAGCAGCCCGCCCGGGGACTCGGGGGGCTACACCTTC
CASSPPGDSGGYTF
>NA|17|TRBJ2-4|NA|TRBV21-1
TGTGCCAGCAGCATGGTGCGGGGCCCGCTAGCCAAAAACATTCAGTACTTC
CASSMVRGPLAKNIQYF
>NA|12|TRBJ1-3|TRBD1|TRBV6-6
TGTGCCAGCAGTCGACAGGGGAACACCATATATTTT
CASSRQGNTIYF
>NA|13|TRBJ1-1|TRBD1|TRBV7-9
TGTGCCAGCAGCTTTACCCCAGGACAGGGGACTTTCTTT
CASSFTPGQGTFF
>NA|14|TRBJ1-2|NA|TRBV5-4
TGTGCCAGCAGCCCCCAGGGGTCGGACTATGGCTACACCTTC
CASSPQGSDYGYTF
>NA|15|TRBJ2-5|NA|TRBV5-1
TGCGCCAGCAGCTTGGGGACAGCTTTTCAAGAGACCCAGTACTTC
CASSLGTAFQETQYF
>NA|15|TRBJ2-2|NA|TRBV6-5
TGTGCCAGCAGTCCAGGCAGGGTGGGCACCGGGGAGCTGTTTTTT
CASSPGRVGTGELFF
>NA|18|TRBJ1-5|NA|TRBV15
TGTGCCACCAGCAGAGATAGAAAGAGGCAACTTAGCAATCAGCCCCAGCATTTT
CATSRDRKRQLSNQPQHF
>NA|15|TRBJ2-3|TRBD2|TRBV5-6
TGTGCCAGCAGCTTACTAGCGGGAGTTACAGATACGCAGTATTTT
CASSLLAGVTDTQYF
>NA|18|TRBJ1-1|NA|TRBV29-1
TGCAGCGGCATCTACGAGCACACTCATACAGGGATCGGGACTGAAGCTTTCTTT
CSGIYEHTHTGIGTEAFF
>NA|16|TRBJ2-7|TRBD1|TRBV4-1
TGCGCCAGCAGCCTCGAGTACCGGGACAGGGGTTACGAGCAGTACTTC
CASSLEYRDRGYEQYF
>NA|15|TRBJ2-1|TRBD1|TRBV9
TGTGCCAGCAGCGCCCCGGGACAGAGTTTGCAGGGGCAGTTCTTC
CASSAPGQSLQGQFF
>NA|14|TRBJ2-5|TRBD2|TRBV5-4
TGTGCCAGCAGCTTGGGCGGGAGTGAGGAGACCCAGTACTTC
CASSLGGSEETQYF
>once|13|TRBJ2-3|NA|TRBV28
TGTGCCAGCATAGGGATAGGGGCAGATACGCAGTATTTT
CASIGIGADTQYF
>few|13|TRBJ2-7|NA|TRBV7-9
TGTGCCAGCAGCTTAGGCGGGGACTACGAGCAGTACTTC
CASSLGGDYEQYF
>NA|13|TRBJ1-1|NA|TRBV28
TGTGCCAGCAGTTCTATTCGGAGCACTGAAGCTTTCTTT
CASSSIRSTEAFF
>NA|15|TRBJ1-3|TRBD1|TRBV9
TGTGCCAGCAGCGGAAGGACAGGGGCTGGAAACACCATATATTTT
CASSGRTGAGNTIYF
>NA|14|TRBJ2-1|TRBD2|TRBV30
TGTGCCTGGAGTTCGAGCGGGATTGACAATGAGCAGTTCTTC
CAWSSSGIDNEQFF
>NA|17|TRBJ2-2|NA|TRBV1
TGCACCAGCGCGAAGGAGGTCAAGGGCTCCCTTCCCGGGGAGCTGTTTTTT
CTSAKEVKGSLPGELFF
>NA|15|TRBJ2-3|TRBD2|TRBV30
TGTGCCTGGAGGATGGTGGCTAGCGGGACAGATACGCAGTATTTT
CAWRMVASGTDTQYF
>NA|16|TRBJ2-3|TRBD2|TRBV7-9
TGTGCCAGCAGCAACGGAACGGGAGGGGCAAGGGATACGCAGTATTTT
CASSNGTGGARDTQYF
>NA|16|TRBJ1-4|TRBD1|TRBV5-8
TGTGCCAGCAGCAGGACAGGGGTAGAACCTAATGAAAAACTGTTTTTT
CASSRTGVEPNEKLFF
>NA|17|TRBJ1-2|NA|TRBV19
TGTGCCAGTAGTGTCAATCGACAGGATTTCATAAACTATGGCTACACCTTC
CASSVNRQDFINYGYTF
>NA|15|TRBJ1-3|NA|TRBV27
TGTGCCAGCAGGCTAAGCGGGAGCTCTGGAAACACCATATATTTT
CASRLSGSSGNTIYF
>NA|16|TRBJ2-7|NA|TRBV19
TGTGCCAGTAGTATGGTATGGCGGAGTTTGGCCTACGAGCAGTACTTC
CASSMVWRSLAYEQYF
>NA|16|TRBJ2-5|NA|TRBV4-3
TGCGCCAGCAGCCAAGGATCAGGGCAGGGAGGAGAGACCCAGTACTTC
CASSQGSGQGGETQYF
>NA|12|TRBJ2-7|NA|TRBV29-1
TGCAGCGCAATTGACAGATCCTACGAGCAGTACTTC
CSAIDRSYEQYF
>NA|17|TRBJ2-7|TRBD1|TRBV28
TGTGCCAGCAGTTTGCCGACTCACAGGGGGAAGATCTACGAGCAGTACTTC
CASSLPTHRGKIYEQYF
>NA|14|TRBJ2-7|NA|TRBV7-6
TGTGCCAGCAGCCCTACTGGGCGAACCTACGAGCAGTACTTC
CASSPTGRTYEQYF
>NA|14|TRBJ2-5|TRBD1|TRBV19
TGTGCCAGTAGTCTACAGGGGGCGCAGGAGACCCAGTACTTC
CASSLQGAQETQYF
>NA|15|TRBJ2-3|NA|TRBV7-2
TGTGCCAGCAGCTTGGGCCTTCCTCAGGGGGATACGCAGTATTTT
CASSLGLPQGDTQYF
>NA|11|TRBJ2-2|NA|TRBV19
TGTGCCACCGGACTACCCCGGGAGCTGTTTTTT
CATGLPRELFF
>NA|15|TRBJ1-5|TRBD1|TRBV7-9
TGTGCCAGCAGCTCGGGACAGGGGAGCAATCAGCCCCAGCATTTT
CASSSGQGSNQPQHF
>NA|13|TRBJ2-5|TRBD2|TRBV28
TGTGCCAGCAGTTCAGCGGGAAAGGAGACCCAGTACTTC
CASSSAGKETQYF
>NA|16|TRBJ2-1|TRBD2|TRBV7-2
TGTGCCAGCAGCACCGGCGGGACTAGGGGGTACAATGAGCAGTTCTTC
CASSTGGTRGYNEQFF
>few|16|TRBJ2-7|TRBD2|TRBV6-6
TGTGCCAGCAGATACGGGGGACTAGCGGGAGGGTACGAGCAGTACTTC
CASRYGGLAGGYEQYF